This T cell receptor (beta chain) was sequenced in a study of T cell responses to AZD1222 COVID-19 vaccine. This clone was detected only once. The repertoire was sequenced with immunoSEQ multiplex PCR; TCRdb's copy has only in-frame clones and lacks some. The sample includes approximately 130,000 clones, approximately 91% of them seen just once. Doses given second, at about 4 or about 12 weeks, were pooled. The TCR sequence derives from an adult who received the AZD1222 COVID-19 vaccine. Source: peripheral blood, taken 28 days after the second AZD1222 dose.

CDR3 protein: CASSDSYEQYF. The CDR3 bases are TGTGCCAGCAGTGACTCCTACGAGCAGTACTTC. This chain uses TRBV2 with TRBJ2-7; no definite D call. The length of the CDR3 is 11 residues. Trimming cost V 3 bases and J 0 bases, with 0 bases left between them. Germline V gene lookup returns CDR1 SNHLY and CDR2 FYNNEI.